This T cell receptor (beta chain) was recovered during a study of cytomegalovirus exposure and HLA in healthy donors. The PCR contained 60 Vbeta and 13 Jbeta primers. Sequencing was performed with immunoSEQ multiplex PCR; in TCRdb, only in-frame clones are kept and a portion is missing. This repertoire shows roughly 140,000 clones, 73% found once; its top ten account for 13% to 15%. Germline V CDR1 and CDR2: MGHRA, YSYEKL. The V end was cut by 3 bases, the J end by 5 bases, with 16 bases between. This CDR3 spans 16 amino acids. The sequence was collected from a human donor in good health. The material sequenced was PBMCs. V is TRBV4-1 and J is TRBJ2-2; TRBD2 might be the D (7 bases). The CDR3 region is CASSQWGGYETGELFF. The DNA of the CDR3 is TGCGCCAGCAGCCAGTGGGGGGGCTATGAAACCGGGGAGCTGTTTTTT.